This TCR beta chain was recorded in a study of blood T cell repertoires in COVID-19. Per the authors' pipeline: Scientists estimated how many nucleated cells there were by amplifying reference gene primers. The table came from immunoSEQ multiplex PCR; TCRdb's copy has only in-frame clones and leaves some out. The V and J calls and the clone size are those of that table, but D and trimming were determined from the DNA. The data contain some 110,000 clones, roughly 77% of them singletons. The CDR3 is made up of 15 amino acids. With 3 bases removed from V and 0 bases from J, the gap between germline ends came to 11 bases. CDR1 is SGHDN, CDR2 FVKESK, per germline.

The sequenced sample consisted of peripheral blood. The chain links TRBV14 to TRBJ1-1; D is perhaps TRBD1 (6 bases). The TCR was taken from a man aged 55 to 69 with active or convalescent COVID-19. The CDR3 loop is CASSQRTAMNTEAFF. DNA for the CDR3: TGTGCCAGCAGCCAGAGGACAGCCATGAACACTGAAGCTTTCTTT.